This TCR beta chain stems from a study of CD8 T cells in ankylosing spondylitis. Findings and caveats of the study: Disease-linked clones had a CD8+ phenotype and relatively low frequency in peripheral blood.

This clonotype has a handful of counts. Its antigen is as yet unknown. TCRdb processed the 5' RACE reads anew with MiXCR; each CDR3 protein has one entry. The table records roughly 140,000 distinct CDR3 sequences, roughly 44% of them present only once. Material: synovial fluid, either unsorted or a sorted T cell fraction (not recorded which). This TCR was recovered from a male donor with ankylosing spondylitis.

The CDR3 DNA is TGCAGTGCTGCTAAGGGGGCCTATAATTCACCCCTCCACTTT. As protein: CSAAKGAYNSPLHF. The chain is built from TRBV20-1 and TRBJ1-6, with a tentative D call TRBD1 (6 bases). The V end was cut by 5 bases, the J end by 2 bases, with 10 bases between. The CDR3 has 14 amino acids. CDR1 and CDR2 (germline): DFQATT, SNEGSKA (reference sequence).